This T cell receptor beta chain appears in the sequencing data of a study of blood T cell repertoires in COVID-19. Clones were read by immunoSEQ multiplex PCR, and TCRdb kept only the in-frame ones, dropping some. The sample yields 310,000 or so clones, around 86% seen once. CDR3 length: 14 residues. Trimming removed 3 bases from V and 4 bases from J; junction bases left unmatched: 4. Per germline, CDR1 ENHRY and CDR2 SYGVKD. Material for sequencing was peripheral blood. The sequence came from a woman between 25 and 40 years old who had recovered from COVID-19. The chain links TRBV10-3 to TRBJ2-7, with 9 bases matching TRBD2. CDR3 coding DNA: TGTGCCATCAGTGACCTAGCGGGACGTTACGAGCAGTACTTC. Translated, it gives CAISDLAGRYEQYF.